This record looks at one T cell receptor beta chain sequence and its context. No antigen is known for it. This sample is drawn from a study of siplizumab effects on memory and regulatory T cells. The assay was immunoSEQ multiplex PCR, and TCRdb's table has in-frame clones only and misses some. The table lists 85,000 to 130,000 clones, around 90% of them singletons, with roughly 2.5% in the top ten. Trimming cost V 0 bases and J 4 bases, with 12 bases left between them. CDR1 is MNHNY, CDR2 SVGAGI, per germline (reference sequence). This CDR3 spans 15 amino acids. Study findings and constraints: An assignable phenotype, naive or memory, was missing from roughly 76-95% of proliferating CD4+ or CD8+ clones. Treg origin accounted for an average of roughly 65% of mappable alloreactive CD4+ clones with siplizumab and 26.9% in controls. Whether proliferating Tregs in siplizumab cultures suppress was not functionally confirmed. Unstimulated subsets accounted for the mapping of only a minor share of the clones that were alloreactive.

The chain has TRBV6-6 and TRBJ1-2; the D is unclear. The receptor was isolated from a human donor in good health. Some clones in this sample may be carry-over from other donors' samples. Specimen: CD4+ T cells sorted from blood. The CDR3 coding sequence is TGTGCCAGCAGTTACTCGGACCCTCGAACCTATGGCTACACCTTC. Translating gives CASSYSDPRTYGYTF.